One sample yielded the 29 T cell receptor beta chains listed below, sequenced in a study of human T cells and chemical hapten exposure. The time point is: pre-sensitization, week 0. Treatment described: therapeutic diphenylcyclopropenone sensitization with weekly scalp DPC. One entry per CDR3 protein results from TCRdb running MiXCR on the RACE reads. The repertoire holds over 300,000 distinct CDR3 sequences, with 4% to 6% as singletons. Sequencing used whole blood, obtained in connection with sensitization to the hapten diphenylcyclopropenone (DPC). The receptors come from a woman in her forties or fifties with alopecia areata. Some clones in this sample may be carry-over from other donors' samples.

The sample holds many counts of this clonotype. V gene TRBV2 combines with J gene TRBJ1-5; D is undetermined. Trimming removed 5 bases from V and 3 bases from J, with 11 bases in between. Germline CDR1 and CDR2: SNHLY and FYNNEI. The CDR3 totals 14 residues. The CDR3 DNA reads TGTGCCAGCAGTCCTGTTTTGGACAATCAGCCCCAGCATTTT. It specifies CASSPVLDNQPQHF.

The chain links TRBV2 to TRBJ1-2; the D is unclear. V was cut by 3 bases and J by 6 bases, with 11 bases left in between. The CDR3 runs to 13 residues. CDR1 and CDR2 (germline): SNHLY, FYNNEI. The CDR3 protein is CASSEARVHGYTF. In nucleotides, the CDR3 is TGTGCCAGCAGTGAGGCCCGGGTCCATGGCTACACCTTC.

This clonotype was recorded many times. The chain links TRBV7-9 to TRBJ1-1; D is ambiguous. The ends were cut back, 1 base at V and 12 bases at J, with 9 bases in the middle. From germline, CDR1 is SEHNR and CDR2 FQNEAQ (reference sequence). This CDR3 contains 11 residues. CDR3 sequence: CASSLGQGTFF. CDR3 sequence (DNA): TGTGCCAGCAGCTTAGGGCAAGGAACTTTCTTT.

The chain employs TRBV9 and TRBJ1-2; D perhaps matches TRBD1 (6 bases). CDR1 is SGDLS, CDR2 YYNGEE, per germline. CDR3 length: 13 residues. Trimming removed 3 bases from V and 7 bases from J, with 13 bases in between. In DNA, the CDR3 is TGTGCCAGCAGCGCAGAAGTGGGGGCTGGCTACACCTTC. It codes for CASSAEVGAGYTF.

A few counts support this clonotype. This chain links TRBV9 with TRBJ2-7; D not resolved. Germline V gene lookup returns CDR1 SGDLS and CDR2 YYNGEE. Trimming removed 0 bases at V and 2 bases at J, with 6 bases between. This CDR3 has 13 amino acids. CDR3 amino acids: CASSVEDPYEQYF. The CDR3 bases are TGTGCCAGCAGCGTAGAGGACCCCTACGAGCAGTACTTC.

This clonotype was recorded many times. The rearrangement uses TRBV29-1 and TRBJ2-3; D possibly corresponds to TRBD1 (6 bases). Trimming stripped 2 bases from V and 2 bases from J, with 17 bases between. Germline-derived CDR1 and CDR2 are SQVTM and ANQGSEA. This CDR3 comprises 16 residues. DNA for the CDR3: TGCAGCGTTGAAATCTGGCAGGGGCCCATCACAGATACGCAGTATTTT. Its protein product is CSVEIWQGPITDTQYF.

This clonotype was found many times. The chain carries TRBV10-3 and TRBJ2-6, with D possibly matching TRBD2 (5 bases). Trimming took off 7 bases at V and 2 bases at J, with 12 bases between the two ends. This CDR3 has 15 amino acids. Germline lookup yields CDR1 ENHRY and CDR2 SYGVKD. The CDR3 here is CAINEGRAGANVLTF. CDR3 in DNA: TGTGCCATCAACGAGGGTCGAGCTGGGGCCAACGTCCTGACTTTC.

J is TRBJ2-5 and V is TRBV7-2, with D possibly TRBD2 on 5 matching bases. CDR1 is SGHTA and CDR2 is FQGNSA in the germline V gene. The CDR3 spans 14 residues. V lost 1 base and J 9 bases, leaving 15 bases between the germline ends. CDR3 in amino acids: CASSLGVAGSAQYF. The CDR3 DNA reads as TGTGCCAGCAGCTTAGGGGTTGCGGGCTCCGCCCAGTACTTC.

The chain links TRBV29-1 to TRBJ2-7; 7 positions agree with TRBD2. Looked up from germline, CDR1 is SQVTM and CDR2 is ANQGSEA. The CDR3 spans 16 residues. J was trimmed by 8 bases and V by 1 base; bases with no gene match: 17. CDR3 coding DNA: TGCAGCGTTGAAGGACCCCCGAGGGAGGGGCTGAACAAGCAGTACTTC. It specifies CSVEGPPREGLNKQYF.

As DNA, the CDR3 is TGTGCCAGCAGCTTAAAAAGTCAGTTGGAGACCCAGTACTTC. It yields the protein CASSLKSQLETQYF. The chain links TRBV7-9 to TRBJ2-5; D is undetermined. The germline CDR1 and CDR2 sequences are SEHNR and FQNEAQ (reference sequence). This CDR3 has 14 residues. Trimming shortened V by 2 bases and J by 5 bases, and 12 bases separated the two germline ends.

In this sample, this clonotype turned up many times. Here the CDR3 reads CASSFGSGIGDTQYF. The CDR3 DNA reads as TGTGCCAGCAGCTTTGGTAGCGGTATAGGGGATACGCAGTATTTT. The chain uses TRBV7-3 and TRBJ2-3, with a possible D match to TRBD2 (6 bases). CDR3 length: 15 amino acids. The V gene lost 3 bases and the J gene lost 6 bases, with 16 bases spanning the gap. Germline CDR1 and CDR2: SGHTA and FQGTGA.

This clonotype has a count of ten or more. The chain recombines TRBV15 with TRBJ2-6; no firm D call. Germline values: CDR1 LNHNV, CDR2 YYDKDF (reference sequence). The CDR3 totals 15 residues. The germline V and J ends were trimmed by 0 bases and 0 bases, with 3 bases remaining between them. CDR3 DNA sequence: TGTGCCACCAGCAGAGAAGCCTCTGGGGCCAACGTCCTGACTTTC. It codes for CATSREASGANVLTF. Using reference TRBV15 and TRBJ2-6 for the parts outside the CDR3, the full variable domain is DAMVIQNPRYQVTQFGKPVTLSCSQTLNHNVMYWYQQKSSQAPKLLFHYYDKDFNNEADTPDNFQSRRPNTSFCFLDIRSPGLGDTAMYLCATSREASGANVLTFGAGSRLTVL.

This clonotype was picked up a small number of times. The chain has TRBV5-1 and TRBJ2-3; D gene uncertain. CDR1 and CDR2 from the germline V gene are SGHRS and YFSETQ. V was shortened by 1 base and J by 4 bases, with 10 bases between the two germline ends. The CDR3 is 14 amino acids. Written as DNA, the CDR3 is TGCGCCAGCAGCTTGCGTGTGATCCCAGATACGCAGTATTTT. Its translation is CASSLRVIPDTQYF.

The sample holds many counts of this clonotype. The CDR3 sequence is CASSYSIRAGETDTQYF. The CDR3 region has the DNA TGTGCCAGCAGTTACTCGATACGAGCGGGGGAAACAGATACGCAGTATTTT. The chain couples TRBV6-5 to TRBJ2-3; 8 nucleotides line up with TRBD2. Germline V gene data show CDR1 as MNHEY and CDR2 as SVGAGI. The V and J ends lost 0 bases and 3 bases, in that order; junction bases with no gene match: 8. The CDR3 has 17 amino acids.

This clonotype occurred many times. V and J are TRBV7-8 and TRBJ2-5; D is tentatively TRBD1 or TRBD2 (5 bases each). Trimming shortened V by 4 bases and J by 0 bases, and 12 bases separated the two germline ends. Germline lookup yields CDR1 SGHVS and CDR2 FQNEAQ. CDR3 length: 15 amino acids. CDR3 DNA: TGTGCCAGCAGCTCCCGGGACGGGAACCAAGAGACCCAGTACTTC. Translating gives CASSSRDGNQETQYF. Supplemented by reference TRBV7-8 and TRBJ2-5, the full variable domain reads GAGVSQSPRYKVAKRGQDVALRCDPISGHVSLFWYQQALGQGPEFLTYFQNEAQLDKSGLPSDRFFAERPEGSVSTLKIQRTQQEDSAVYLCASSSRDGNQETQYFGPGTRLLVL.

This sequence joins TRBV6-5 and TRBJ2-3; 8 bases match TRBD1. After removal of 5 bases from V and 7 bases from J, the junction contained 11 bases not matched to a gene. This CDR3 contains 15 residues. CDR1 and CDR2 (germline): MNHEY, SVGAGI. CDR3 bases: TGTGCCAGCAGTAAAACAGGGGGTGAGGTTAATACGCAGTATTTT. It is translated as CASSKTGGEVNTQYF.

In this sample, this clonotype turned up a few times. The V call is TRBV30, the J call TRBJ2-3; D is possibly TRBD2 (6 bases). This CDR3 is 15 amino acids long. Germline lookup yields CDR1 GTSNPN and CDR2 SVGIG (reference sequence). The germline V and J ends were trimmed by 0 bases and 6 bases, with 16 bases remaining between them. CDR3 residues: CAWSVSTGARDTQYF. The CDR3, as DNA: TGTGCCTGGAGTGTGTCGACGGGAGCACGGGATACGCAGTATTTT.

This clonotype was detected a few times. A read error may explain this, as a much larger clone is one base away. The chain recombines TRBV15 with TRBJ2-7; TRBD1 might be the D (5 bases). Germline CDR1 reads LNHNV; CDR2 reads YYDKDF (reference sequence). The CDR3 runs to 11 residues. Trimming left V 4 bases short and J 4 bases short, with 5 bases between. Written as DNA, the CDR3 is TGTGCCACCAGCACAGGGTACGAGCAGTACTTC. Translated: CATSTGYEQYF.

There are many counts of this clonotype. DNA of the CDR3: TGCAGCGTTGTCCCCTCGGGGGTAGAGACCCAGTACTTC. Translating it yields CSVVPSGVETQYF. The V gene is TRBV29-1, the J gene TRBJ2-5; tentative D call: TRBD2 (6 bases). The germline CDR1 and CDR2 sequences are SQVTM and ANQGSEA. The CDR3 extends over 13 amino acids. Trimming took 4 bases from V and 4 from J, leaving 13 bases between them.

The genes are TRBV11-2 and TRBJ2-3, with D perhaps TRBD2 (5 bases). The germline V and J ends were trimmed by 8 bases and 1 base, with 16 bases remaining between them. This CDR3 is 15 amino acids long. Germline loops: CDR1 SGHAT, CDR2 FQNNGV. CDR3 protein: CASDRILEGTDTQYF. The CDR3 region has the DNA TGTGCCAGCGACCGTATTTTGGAGGGCACAGATACGCAGTATTTT.

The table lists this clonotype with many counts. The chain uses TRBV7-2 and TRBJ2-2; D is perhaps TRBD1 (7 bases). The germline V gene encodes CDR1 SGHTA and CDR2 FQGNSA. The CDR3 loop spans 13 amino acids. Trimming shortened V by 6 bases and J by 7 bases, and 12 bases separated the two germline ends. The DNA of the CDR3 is TGTGCCAGCAGGGGCAGGGGGGTCGGGGAGCTGTTTTTT. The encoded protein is CASRGRGVGELFF.

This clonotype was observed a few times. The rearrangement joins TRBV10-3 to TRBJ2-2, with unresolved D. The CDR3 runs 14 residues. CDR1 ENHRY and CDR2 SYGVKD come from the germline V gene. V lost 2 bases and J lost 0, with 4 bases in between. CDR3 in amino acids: CAISEGTNTGELFF. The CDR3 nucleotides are TGTGCCATCAGTGAGGGAACGAACACCGGGGAGCTGTTTTTT.

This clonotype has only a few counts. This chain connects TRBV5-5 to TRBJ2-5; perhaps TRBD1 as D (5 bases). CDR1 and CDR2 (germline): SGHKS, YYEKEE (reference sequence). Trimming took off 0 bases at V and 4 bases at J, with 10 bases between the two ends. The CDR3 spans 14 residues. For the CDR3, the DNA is TGTGCCAGCAGCTTGGCCGAAGGGGTAGAGACCCAGTACTTC. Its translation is CASSLAEGVETQYF.

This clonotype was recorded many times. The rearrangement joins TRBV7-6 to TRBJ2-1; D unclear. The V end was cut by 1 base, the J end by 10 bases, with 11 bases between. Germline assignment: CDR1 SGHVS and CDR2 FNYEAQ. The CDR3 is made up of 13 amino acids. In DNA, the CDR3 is TGTGCCAGCAGCTTAGAAGTGGGCTGGGAGCAGTTCTTC. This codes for CASSLEVGWEQFF.

CDR3 sequence (DNA): TGCAGTGCTAGAACCTTCGTGGAGCGGGGTCACAATGAGCAGTTCTTC. This translates into CSARTFVERGHNEQFF. This sequence joins TRBV20-1 and TRBJ2-1; 7 bases align to TRBD2. Losses at the gene ends were 2 bases for V and 5 bases for J; bases not matched to a gene: 12. The length of the CDR3 is 16 residues. Germline V gene lookup returns CDR1 DFQATT and CDR2 SNEGSKA (reference sequence).

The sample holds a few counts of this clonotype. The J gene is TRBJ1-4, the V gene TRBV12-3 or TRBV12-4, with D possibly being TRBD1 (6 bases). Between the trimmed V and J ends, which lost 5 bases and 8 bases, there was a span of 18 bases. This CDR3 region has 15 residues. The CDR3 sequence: CASSPQTGMEEKLFF. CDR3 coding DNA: TGTGCCAGCAGTCCTCAGACAGGAATGGAAGAAAAACTGTTTTTT.

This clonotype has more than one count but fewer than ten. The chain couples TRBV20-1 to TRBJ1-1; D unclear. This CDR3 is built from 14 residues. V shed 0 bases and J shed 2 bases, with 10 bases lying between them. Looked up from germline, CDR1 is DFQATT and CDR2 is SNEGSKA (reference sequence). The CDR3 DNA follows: TGCAGTGCTAGAGATCGACTTTTTAACACTGAAGCTTTCTTT. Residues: CSARDRLFNTEAFF.

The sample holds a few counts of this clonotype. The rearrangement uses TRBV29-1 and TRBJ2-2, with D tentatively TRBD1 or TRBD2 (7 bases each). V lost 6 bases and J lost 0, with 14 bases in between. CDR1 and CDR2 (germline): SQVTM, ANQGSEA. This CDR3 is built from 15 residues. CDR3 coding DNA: TGCAGCGTAGGGAGCGGGACAGCGAACACCGGGGAGCTGTTTTTT. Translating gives CSVGSGTANTGELFF.

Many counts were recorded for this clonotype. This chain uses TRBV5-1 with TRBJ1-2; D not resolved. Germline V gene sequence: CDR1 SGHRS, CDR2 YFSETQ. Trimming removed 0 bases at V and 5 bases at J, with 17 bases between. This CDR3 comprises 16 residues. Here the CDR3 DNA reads TGCGCCAGCAGCTTGGACGGCTCGAGGCCAATATATGGCTACACCTTC. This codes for CASSLDGSRPIYGYTF.